The 17 T cell receptor beta chains reported below all come from one sample, sequenced in a study of T cell repertoires in cytomegalovirus infection (dated by TCRdb to about 2019). The data were produced on an Illumina HiSeq 1500. Clones were called with MiXCR by TCRdb after fastp trimmed the public reads at Q25, and only in-frame beta chains were retained. Rows merge per CDR3 protein into single entries with the most common DNA and genes. The sample table contains approximately 250,000 distinct CDR3 sequences; only one count was recorded for roughly 23% of them. The ten largest clonotypes hold approximately 18% of the sample. What was sequenced was CD8+ T cells from PBMCs. The receptor set was obtained from a human donor in good health (CMV status not recorded). Some clones in this sample may be carry-over from other donors' samples.

This clonotype was seen a few times. The chain carries TRBV12-3 or TRBV12-4 and TRBJ2-2, with D maybe TRBD1 (6 bases). This CDR3 is built from 14 residues. Deletions cut 5 bases from V and 4 bases from J, with 11 bases between. CDR3: CASSLPGATGELFF. The CDR3 DNA reads as TGTGCCAGCAGTCTGCCAGGGGCCACCGGGGAGCTGTTTTTT.

The chain combines TRBV7-4 with TRBJ1-1; unclear D gene. The germline V and J ends were trimmed by 2 bases and 8 bases, with 6 bases remaining between them. This CDR3 has 11 residues. The germline V gene has CDR1 SGHVT and CDR2 SQSDAQ. The CDR3 DNA follows: TGTGCCAGCAGCTTATTACAGGAAGCTTTCTTT. Translated: CASSLLQEAFF. The whole variable domain, filled in from reference TRBV7-4 and TRBJ1-1, reads GAGVSQSPRYKVAKRGRDVALRCDSISGHVTLYWYRQTLGQGSEVLTYSQSDAQRDKSGRPSGRFSAERPERSVSTLKIQRTEQGDSAVYLCASSLLQEAFFGQGTRLTVV.

This clonotype was counted many times. The chain carries TRBV7-2 and TRBJ1-3; the D gene is possibly TRBD1 (5 bases). CDR3 length equals 17 residues. V dropped 7 bases and J dropped 0 bases, with 19 bases sitting between them. Germline CDR1 reads SGHTA; CDR2 reads FQGNSA. CDR3 bases: TGTGCCAGCACCCCTCGAAGGGGTATCGGCTCTGGAAACACCATATATTTT. This sequence encodes CASTPRRGIGSGNTIYF.

As DNA, the CDR3 is TGTGCCAGCAGTCCCTCTATGACTAGCAGCGACAATGAGCAGTTCTTC. This translates into CASSPSMTSSDNEQFF. This chain uses TRBV28 with TRBJ2-1; 7 bases agree with TRBD2. The CDR3 sequence is 16 residues long. With 5 bases clipped from V and 5 bases from J, the junction kept 12 bases outside the gene matches. Germline V gene sequence: CDR1 MDHEN, CDR2 SYDVKM.

This clonotype was detected a few times. The chain joins TRBV5-6 to TRBJ2-7, with D perhaps assigned TRBD1 or TRBD2 (6 bases each). V was cut by 4 bases and J by 0 bases, with 14 bases left in between. This CDR3 has 15 residues. Germline V gene sequence: CDR1 SGHDT, CDR2 YYEEEE. The CDR3 DNA reads TGTGCCAGCAGCCTAAGGGGGGATTACTCCTACGAGCAGTACTTC. Residues: CASSLRGDYSYEQYF.

This clonotype was counted a few times. The CDR3: CASKQDFSLYNEQFF. CDR3 nucleotides: TGTGCCAGCAAACAGGACTTCTCACTTTACAATGAGCAGTTCTTC. The chain recombines TRBV6-8 with TRBJ2-1, with D perhaps given as TRBD1 or TRBD2 (5 bases each). Trimming shortened V by 7 bases and J by 4 bases, and 17 bases separated the two germline ends. This CDR3 contains 15 residues. Germline V CDR1 and CDR2: MNHGY, SAAAGT.

This clonotype was seen a handful of times. The gene calls are TRBV12-3 or TRBV12-4 and TRBJ2-1; 7 bases fit TRBD1. There are 11 residues in the CDR3. V lost 6 bases, J lost 9 bases, and 2 bases stayed unmatched. Here the CDR3 reads CASRGGGEQFF. In nucleotides, the CDR3 is TGTGCCAGCAGAGGGGGCGGTGAGCAGTTCTTC.

The chain joins TRBV27 to TRBJ1-5; 9 bases match TRBD1. V lost 0 bases to trimming and J lost 3 bases; unmatched junction nucleotides: 3. CDR3 length: 16 residues. Germline assignment: CDR1 MNHEY and CDR2 SMNVEV (reference sequence). The CDR3 reads CASSLSGQGHNQPQHF. Written as DNA, the CDR3 is TGTGCCAGCAGTTTATCTGGACAGGGGCACAATCAGCCCCAGCATTTT.

This clonotype was counted many times. The rearrangement uses TRBV7-6 and TRBJ2-3; TRBD2 aligns across 11 bases. The junction had 3 bases not matched to a gene; V was cut back by 5 bases and J by 2 bases. CDR1 is SGHVS, CDR2 FNYEAQ, per germline. This CDR3 region has 15 residues. This CDR3 is CASSASGGYTDTQYF. As DNA, the CDR3 is TGTGCCAGCAGCGCTAGCGGGGGGTACACAGATACGCAGTATTTT. The entire variable domain, with the rest obtained from reference TRBV7-6 and TRBJ2-3, is as follows: GAGVSQSPRYKVTKRGQDVALRCDPISGHVSLYWYRQALGQGPEFLTYFNYEAQQDKSGLPNDRFSAERPEGSISTLTIQRTEQRDSAMYRCASSASGGYTDTQYFGPGTRLTVL.

This clonotype occurred a few times. This chain connects TRBV5-5 to TRBJ2-5; TRBD1 aligns across 10 bases. The CDR3 has 13 residues. The germline V gene encodes CDR1 SGHKS and CDR2 YYEKEE (reference sequence). Trimming removed 6 bases from V and 5 bases from J; junction bases left unmatched: 4. DNA for the CDR3: TGTGCCAGCACCGGGACAGGGGAGGAGACCCAGTACTTC. Residues: CASTGTGEETQYF.

The V and J genes are TRBV9 and TRBJ1-4; possible D gene TRBD1, 5 bases. From germline, CDR1 is SGDLS and CDR2 YYNGEE. V was clipped by 4 bases and J by 0 bases, with 10 bases between them. The length of the CDR3 is 15 residues. The CDR3: CASSPQGSTNEKLFF. The CDR3 DNA reads TGTGCCAGCAGCCCGCAGGGTTCAACTAATGAAAAACTGTTTTTT.

The chain recombines TRBV28 with TRBJ2-7; D gene unclear. Germline V CDR1 and CDR2: MDHEN, SYDVKM. The CDR3 totals 11 residues. V was shortened by 4 bases and J by 7 bases, with 8 bases between the two germline ends. CDR3 sequence (DNA): TGTGCCAGCAGTTGGGCAGTTGAGCAGTACTTC. Protein sequence: CASSWAVEQYF.

This clonotype is judged medium-sized. This chain connects TRBV7-2 to TRBJ2-1; 8 bases are shared with TRBD1. With 1 base clipped from V and 8 bases from J, the junction kept 7 bases outside the gene matches. Germline CDR1 and CDR2: SGHTA and FQGNSA. CDR3 length: 15 residues. The DNA of the CDR3 is TGTGCCAGCAGCTTAGGGACAGGGTTTAGCGATGAGCAGTTCTTC. Its translation is CASSLGTGFSDEQFF.

The chain carries TRBV3-1 and TRBJ2-3; D might be TRBD1 (5 bases). The CDR3 runs to 16 residues. Germline loops: CDR1 LGHDT, CDR2 YNNKEL (reference sequence). Trimming cost V 5 bases and J 0 bases, with 15 bases left between them. In nucleotides, the CDR3 is TGTGCCAGCAGCTTCTTTCTGGACACCAGCACAGATACGCAGTATTTT. Encoded protein: CASSFFLDTSTDTQYF.

This clonotype was picked up a small number of times. The chain joins TRBV6-5 to TRBJ1-1; D gene unclear. The CDR3 consists of 13 residues. Looked up from germline, CDR1 is MNHEY and CDR2 is SVGAGI. Trimming removed 8 bases from V and 1 base from J, with 11 bases in between. Written as DNA, the CDR3 is TGTGCCAGCCAAACCGGGTGGAACACTGAAGCTTTCTTT. Protein: CASQTGWNTEAFF.

The CDR3 spells CASSPFLGGAPGETQYF. CDR3 nucleotides: TGTGCCAGCAGCCCCTTTCTCGGGGGGGCCCCCGGGGAGACCCAGTACTTC. The chain couples TRBV12-3 or TRBV12-4 to TRBJ2-5, with TRBD2 matching 8 bases. J lost 5 bases, V lost 6 bases, and 17 bases had no gene match. The CDR3 has 17 residues.

Comment on this clonotype: Relative to the germline gene, one junction end is altered; a read error may explain this. The V call is TRBV12-3 or TRBV12-4, the J call TRBJ2-2; 8 nucleotides line up with TRBD1. The CDR3 spans 16 residues. CDR3 bases: TGTTCCAGCAGTTCACCAGGGGGCACTGGCACCGGGGAGCTGTTTTTT. Translation gives CSSSSPGGTGTGELFF.